The rows below give T cell receptor beta chains drawn from one sample of a study of blood T cell repertoires in COVID-19. Assay used: immunoSEQ multiplex PCR; TCRdb lists only in-frame clones, some missing. The sample lists around 230,000 clones; roughly 88% were seen once. The specimen was peripheral blood. Receptors were obtained from a man aged 40-49 years who had recovered from COVID-19. Each CDR3 is given with its conserved first and last residue. The D gene is left open where the match is weak. Clone size, where shown, is once, few, many, or a class for clones that have expanded.

size	D	J	V	CDR3	DNA
-	-	TRBJ2-7	TRBV4-3	CASSQAQGGGGSYEQYF	TGCGCCAGCAGCCAAGCGCAGGGAGGAGGTGGGTCCTACGAGCAGTACTTC
-	TRBD2	TRBJ2-7	TRBV7-2	CASRRSGEGAYEQYF	TGTGCCAGCAGGAGAAGCGGGGAGGGAGCCTACGAGCAGTACTTC
few	TRBD1	TRBJ1-6	TRBV30	CAWSSGQINSPLHF	TGTGCCTGGAGTTCGGGACAGATAAATTCACCCCTCCACTTT
-	-	TRBJ1-2	TRBV11-2	CASSPRTANYGYTF	TGTGCCAGCAGCCCAAGGACAGCTAACTATGGCTACACCTTC
-	-	TRBJ2-1	TRBV30	CAWSVGGLAADEQFF	TGTGCCTGGAGTGTAGGGGGTCTAGCGGCGGATGAGCAGTTCTTC
-	-	TRBJ2-2	TRBV2	CASRGGSSGELFF	TGTGCCAGCAGGGGCGGGTCTAGCGGGGAGCTGTTTTTT
-	TRBD1	TRBJ2-5	TRBV13	CASSAGTEETQYF	TGTGCCAGCAGCGCTGGGACAGAAGAGACCCAGTACTTC
-	TRBD1	TRBJ1-4	TRBV3-1/TRBV3-2	CASSRRQGRLFF	TGTGCCAGCAGCCGCAGACAGGGGCGGCTGTTTTTT
-	TRBD2	TRBJ2-7	TRBV4-3	CASSQVAGGSYEQYF	TGCGCCAGCAGCCAGGTAGCGGGAGGGTCCTACGAGCAGTACTTC
few	TRBD1	TRBJ2-7	TRBV11-3	CASSLDLGQGSEQYF	TGTGCCAGCAGCTTAGATCTGGGACAGGGATCCGAGCAGTACTTC
-	-	TRBJ2-5	TRBV7-2	CASSLQTGNQETQYF	TGTGCCAGCAGCTTACAGACAGGAAACCAAGAGACCCAGTACTTC
-	TRBD1	TRBJ1-2	TRBV11-2	CASSSQGYGYTF	TGTGCCAGCAGCTCACAGGGGTATGGCTACACCTTC
once	-	TRBJ2-2	TRBV18	CASSPTPQGLFF	TGTGCCAGCTCACCGACCCCCCAGGGGCTGTTTTTT
-	-	TRBJ1-1	TRBV3-1/TRBV3-2	CASSQAGLMNTEAFF	TGTGCCAGCAGCCAAGCAGGACTCATGAACACTGAAGCTTTCTTT
once	-	TRBJ2-7	TRBV3-1/TRBV3-2	CASSRRLALHYEQYF	TGTGCCAGCAGCCGCCGCCTAGCTCTCCACTACGAGCAGTACTTC
-	-	TRBJ1-3	TRBV19	CASSIRGSGNTIYF	TGTGCCAGTAGTATACGCGGGAGCGGAAACACCATATATTTT
-	TRBD1	TRBJ2-7	TRBV4-3	CASSQDWRQGYYEQYF	TGCGCCAGCAGCCAAGATTGGAGACAGGGATACTACGAGCAGTACTTC
-	-	TRBJ1-2	TRBV18	CASSPPTGQGGGYTF	TGTGCCAGCTCACCACCGACAGGACAAGGAGGTGGCTACACCTTC
-	TRBD2	TRBJ2-1	TRBV27	CASSLTGRAQFF	TGTGCCAGCAGTTTGACCGGGAGGGCCCAGTTCTTC
-	TRBD1	TRBJ2-7	TRBV6-5	CASSYSTGMVSYEQYF	TGTGCCAGCAGTTACTCGACAGGGATGGTTTCCTACGAGCAGTACTTC
once	-	TRBJ2-1	TRBV7-2	CASSLGGVLEQFF	TGTGCCAGCAGCTTGGGGGGAGTACTTGAACAGTTCTTC
few	-	TRBJ2-7	TRBV7-9	CASSLAGTYYEQYF	TGTGCCAGCAGCTTAGCCGGGACTTACTACGAGCAGTACTTC
-	TRBD1	TRBJ1-2	TRBV27	CASSPNDGQGWVYGYTF	TGTGCCAGCAGTCCAAACGATGGACAGGGGTGGGTCTATGGCTACACCTTC
-	-	TRBJ2-1	TRBV25-1	CASSEWGDYNEQFF	TGTGCCAGCAGTGAATGGGGGGATTACAATGAGCAGTTCTTC
many	-	TRBJ1-6	TRBV11-2	CASSLEGSGNSPLHF	TGTGCCAGCAGCTTAGAAGGCAGCGGGAATTCACCCCTCCACTTT
-	TRBD2	TRBJ2-3	TRBV19	CASSILSGGVSNTQYF	TGTGCCAGTAGTATACTAAGCGGGGGGGTATCGAATACGCAGTATTTT
-	TRBD1	TRBJ1-1	TRBV5-1	CASSLAGQVNTEAFF	TGCGCCAGCAGCCTAGCGGGACAGGTGAACACTGAAGCTTTCTTT
few	-	TRBJ1-2	TRBV5-6	CASSFSQGNYGYTF	TGTGCCAGCAGCTTCTCGCAGGGGAACTATGGCTACACCTTC
-	-	TRBJ1-2	TRBV29-1	CSVVAGTYGYTF	TGCAGCGTTGTCGCAGGGACTTATGGCTACACCTTC
-	TRBD2	TRBJ2-3	TRBV5-1	CASSLGLAGGTDTQYF	TGCGCCAGCAGCTTGGGGCTAGCGGGGGGCACAGATACGCAGTATTTT